The 9 T cell receptor beta chains below come from one sample, sequenced in a study of CD8+ T cells in alopecia areata. RNA was extracted and reverse transcribed into cDNA as the sequencing template. Clones were read by immunoSEQ multiplex PCR, and TCRdb kept only the in-frame ones, dropping some. The data show about 270,000 clones, with none appearing a single time. Using CD4, CD8alpha, NKG2D, NKG2ACE and other markers, pooled cutaneous lymph node cells were sorted. The sequenced sample was CD4+ T cells sorted from a lymph node. These receptors were obtained from a C3H/HeJ mouse with alopecia areata. This strain's MHC haplotype is H2-k.

A few counts support this clone. Germline and genes: mouse. The CDR3 is cut off 4 residues early in the read; its end comes from the germline J gene. The chain joins TRBV31 to TRBJ1-2, with D maybe TRBD1 (6 bases). CDR1 is GKSSPN, CDR2 SITVG, per germline. The V gene lost 2 bases and the J gene lost 4 bases, with 8 bases spanning the gap. The CDR3 consists of 12 residues. The CDR3 loop reads CAWSTRGSDYTF. Incomplete CDR3 DNA: TGTGCCTGGAGTACCAGGGGCTCC.

This clone has more than one count but fewer than ten. The genes are named according to mouse. The read terminates 4 residues before the CDR3 end, so the remaining end is supplied by the germline J gene. V gene TRBV13-2 combines with J gene TRBJ2-7; D is uncertain. V shed 2 bases and J shed 3 bases, with 6 bases lying between them. The length of the CDR3 is 12 residues. Germline-derived CDR1 and CDR2 are NNHNN and SYGAGS (reference sequence). The CDR3 here is CASGEVLYEQYF. Partial CDR3 DNA: TGTGCCAGCGGTGAGGTCCTCTAT.

Remarks on this clone: The listed genes are named as in mouse. The sequenced CDR3 bases are TGCACCTGCAGTGCAGATACACAA. Amino acid sequence: CTCSADTQ. The whole CDR3 protein is CTCSADTQEVFF. V usage is TRBV1 and J usage is TRBJ1-1; D uncertain. Read sequence stops 4 residues before the CDR3 end, and the germline J gene provides the missing end. CDR1 NSQYPW and CDR2 LRSPGD come from the germline V gene (reference sequence). CDR3 length: 12 residues.

To note about this clone: Gene and germline names: mouse. The read ends 4 residues before the CDR3 terminus; that terminus is restored from the germline J gene. This chain connects TRBV13-1 to TRBJ2-7; no clear D gene. The V gene's germline CDR1 is NSHNY and CDR2 SYGAGN. This CDR3 has 12 residues. CDR3 region: CASSYDKYEQYF. CDR3 DNA, as far as it was read: TGTGCCAGCAGTTACGACAAATAT.

A word on this clone: Gene names are mouse gene names. The CDR3 sequence is CASRELGDYEQYF. The covered CDR3 bases are TGTGCCAGCAGAGAACTGGGGGACTAT. This chain uses TRBV13-1 with TRBJ2-7; TRBD2 matches 8 bases. The read comes to an end 4 residues before the CDR3 does, leaving the germline J gene to fill in the end. Germline CDR1 reads NSHNY; CDR2 reads SYGAGN. The CDR3 loop spans 13 amino acids. V lost 5 bases, J lost 3 bases, and 4 bases stayed unmatched.

A word on this clone: Mouse names are used for the genes. The CDR3 extends 4 residues past the end of the read, so its final part is completed from the germline J gene. The rearrangement uses TRBV19 and TRBJ2-2, with 9 bases that match TRBD1. Germline assignment: CDR1 FNHDT and CDR2 SITEND (reference sequence). V shed 5 bases and J 3 bases; nucleotides not matched to a gene: 2. The CDR3 is 14 amino acids. The CDR3 reads CASRQGADTGQLYF. The DNA read from the CDR3 is TGTGCCAGCAGACAGGGGGCGGACACCGGG.

This clone was seen more than once but under ten times. The germline and genes are mouse ones. The CDR3 extends 4 residues past the end of the read, so its final part is completed from the germline J gene. The V call is TRBV17, the J call TRBJ1-2, with 9 bases identical to TRBD1. Per germline, CDR1 MNHDT and CDR2 YYDKIL. Trimming cost V 9 bases and J 3 bases; bases outside gene matches: 5. The CDR3 spans 13 residues. The CDR3 protein is CARQGQGHSDYTF. CDR3 DNA, as far as it was read: TGTGCTAGGCAGGGACAGGGACACTCC.

This clone was found a few times. The gene names given are mouse names. The CDR3 end lies 4 residues beyond the end of the read and is filled in from the germline J gene. The chain has TRBV1 and TRBJ2-3, with a tentative D call TRBD1 (6 bases). CDR1 and CDR2 (germline): NSQYPW, LRSPGD (reference sequence). Trimming pared 0 bases from V and 3 bases from J, leaving 13 bases between. The CDR3 is 16 amino acids. The sequenced CDR3 bases are TGCACCTGCAGTGCAGATCAACAGGGTTGGGCAGAA. It specifies CTCSADQQGWAE. The entire CDR3 is CTCSADQQGWAETLYF.

This clone appeared a few times. Any gene name here is a mouse gene name. The CDR3 end falls 4 residues outside the read, so it is completed with the germline J gene. The same CDR3 is also encoded by other DNA sequences in this sample. V gene TRBV5 combines with J gene TRBJ2-1; 9 positions match TRBD2. This CDR3 is built from 14 residues. Looked up from germline, CDR1 is LGHNA and CDR2 is YNLKQL (reference sequence). The sequenced part of the CDR3 DNA is TGTGCCAGCAGCCAAGGATGGGGGGGCGCT. This translates into CASSQGWGGA. The complete CDR3 sequence is CASSQGWGGAEQFF.